This TCR beta chain was profiled in a study of cytomegalovirus exposure and HLA in healthy donors (dated by TCRdb to 2015 to 2018). At the level of the whole study: In an earlier analysis of roughly 500 of the donors, under 300 Gb of sequence data and 95 million to 130 million unique TCR beta sequences from approximately 180 million T cells were reported. Roughly 300 gigabases of sequencing data and 80 million or so unique TCR sequences were included in an early release covering 550 to 800 HLA-typed donors. Of the 300 to 500 genotyped donors, more than 75% were placed in the genetic ancestry cluster associated with self-reported Caucasian donors. The study aimed to test whether cataloging public T cell receptors could reveal signatures of past pathogen exposure. The T cell repertoires of around 670 subjects were profiled by immunosequencing and related to cytomegalovirus serostatus. Along with the roughly 700-subject first cohort, a separate validation cohort of over a hundred different subjects was used. To predict cytomegalovirus infection status, the study combined high-throughput TCR immunosequencing, statistical association of individual TCRs with disease status, and machine learning. A later analysis re-analyzed previously published TCR beta repertoires from approximately 700 donors and added high-resolution HLA genotyping to study TCR occurrence patterns. The later analysis used no new phenotypic data to find candidate immune exposures, relying instead on TCR beta sequences and their occurrence across donors. To decide whether each TCR beta V gene segment behaved as functional or pseudogenic, an earlier analysis of 587 of the donors relied on high-throughput TCR beta sequencing. Donor age, sex, ethnicity and CMV serostatus were collected together with the repertoire data. Genome-wide SNP genotypes for about 65% of the roughly 670 donors were used in a later genetic analysis, which treated that subset as a discovery cohort. Every repertoire in the discovery cohort had been generated on one and the same sequencing platform. HLA typing covered class I and class II loci at four-digit resolution. Typing coverage varied by locus: roughly 620-630 donors for A, B, C, DRB1 and DQB1; roughly 560 for DQA1; 600 to 610 for DPA1; approximately 450 for DPB1. Several DR-DQ haplotypes were handled as single units for association and clustering because linkage in the cohort was strong. Across around 400 genotyped donors of the cohort, an average of roughly 230,000 unique TCR beta nucleotide sequences per donor were sequenced, and around 20% of those sequences were non-productive.

What the research found in general, with its limitations: The presence/absence analyses assumed that sequencing depth was roughly uniform across donors, and that assumption may not be true. The study gave a list of over 150 TCR beta chains associated with cytomegalovirus. While some public TCRs were present in many individuals, most TCR sequences turned up only very rarely across donors. It was suggested by the authors that the approach could potentially be generalized to other disease states and immunological phenotypes. CMV serostatus was the only immune exposure information available for the cohort. A later analysis associated about 17,000 TCR beta sequences with specific HLA alleles at a false discovery rate of 0.05. A later genetic analysis reported fewer N-insertions in productive TCRs among donors in an Asian-associated ancestry cluster than the roughly 650-donor mean. Correlated functional status among segregating V segments might reflect linkage disequilibrium, but an unknown experimental factor could not be ruled out. In both the original and validation cohorts, the classifier was reported to diagnose cytomegalovirus status with high specificity and sensitivity. A further reported finding was that TCR beta sequences accurately predicted the HLA-A and HLA-B alleles for most subjects in the first cohort. HLA typing was unavailable for some donors at each locus, so association tests used only the typed subset. When HLA alleles, especially DR and DQ, strongly co-occurred, attributing TCR associations to individual alleles was difficult. According to a later analysis, TCR association rates differed among HLA loci, with DRB1 alleles showing the most associated TCRs and HLA-C alleles showing the fewest. A later analysis found that HLA-associated TCR beta chains were more clonally expanded and had lower generation probabilities than equally common non-associated chains. In a later analysis, several top co-occurrence clusters were reported to appear linked to parvovirus B19, influenza, CMV and Epstein-Barr virus. In an earlier analysis of approximately 590 of the donors, most TCR beta V segments were observed in productive rearrangements about 87% or about 30% of the time, broadly matching IMGT annotations. A cluster of highly shared sequence variants was judged likely to represent a technical artifact of the sequencing pipeline. Seventeen rarely observed V segments, including chromosome 9 orphons, were excluded from the earlier analysis of a few hundred of the donors because counts were too low. In a later genetic analysis, a missense DCLRE1C variant was associated with V-gene and J-gene trimming of TCR beta chains, and the association was replicated in an independent cohort. According to a later analysis, most CMV-associated TCR beta chains appeared to be HLA-restricted, and the HLA associations seemed to be driven largely by CMV exposure. This cohort had only TCR beta chains sequenced, and the lack of alpha or paired-chain data limited which features could be detected. In vitro tests confirmed that a few of the cytomegalovirus-associated TCR beta chains recognize cytomegalovirus antigens.

Comment on this clone: No cognate antigen has been identified for it. Base qualities are missing; no much larger clone stands one base away.

The cohort comprised some 680 healthy bone marrow donors. At the time of sampling, all cohort members were nominally healthy, though unrecorded immune exposures were likely present. The donor tested CMV seropositive, placing the donor among the roughly 270 seropositive members of the cohort. Every donor gave a peripheral blood sample, and the peripheral blood mononuclear cells from that sample were used for TCR beta sequencing. The Qiagen DNeasy Blood Extraction Kit was used to extract genomic DNA from the blood cell samples. Libraries were made using the immunoSEQ multiplex PCR assay. The multiplex PCR relied on a mix of 60 forward primers for TCR Vbeta segments and 13 reverse primers for TCR Jbeta segments. Amplification of the CDR3 region of rearranged TCR beta genes was performed with a multiplex PCR assay on genomic DNA. Amplified TCR beta libraries were sequenced as 87-base-pair reads on the Illumina HiSeq System. From the authors' description of their analysis: A later analysis tallied approximately 87 million unique TCR beta chains across the 700 or so repertoires, and some 10 million of those chains were shared by two or more donors. A nearest-neighbor algorithm error-corrected the raw reads and collapsed the reads into unique sequences, merging closely related sequences to remove PCR and sequencing errors. To assign V, D and J gene segments, CDR3 sequences were aligned to IMGT reference sequences. Each retained sequence needed at least a six-nucleotide match to both a V gene segment and a J gene segment. Rearrangements were called productive when the CDR3 lacked stop codons and stayed in frame with V and J; all others were non-productive. Following IMGT convention, CDR3 was defined as the stretch from the second conserved V-encoded cysteine to the conserved J-encoded phenylalanine. Sequences without an unambiguous match to a single V gene segment were excluded from the earlier analysis of 450 to 750 of the donors. In an earlier analysis of 587 of the donors, a V segment was called functional when productive rearrangements were above 56.7%, and segregating when the standard deviation between donors exceeded 5%. A statistical classification framework was built to diagnose cytomegalovirus status from the catalog of TCR beta chain sequences. In a later analysis, V and J genes were assigned by comparing TCR nucleotide sequences against IMGT/GENE-DB human TR gene sequences. Using the TCRdist pipeline, a later analysis assigned CDR3 sequences along with most-parsimonious VDJ recombination scenarios. In a later analysis, every TCR beta chain was defined by the combination of its CDR3 amino acid sequence and its V-gene family, and reads without a unique V-gene family were dropped. In a later analysis, 450 to 600 highly shared, low-generation-probability nucleotide sequences were removed to address suspected cross-contamination and a sequencing artifact. A later analysis calculated a clonal expansion index for each public chain from normalized within-repertoire ranks of inferred template counts. Generation probabilities in a later analysis came from a VDJ recombination model fitted to out-of-frame rearrangements, and those results were checked against IGoR. A later analysis scored TCR-TCR, TCR-HLA and TCR-CMV co-occurrence with hypergeometric tests, applying a repertoire-size bias correction to TCR pairs. In a later analysis, false discovery rates were estimated by permuting HLA or CMV assignments 20 times. In a later analysis, co-occurring TCRs were grouped with DBSCAN, and TCRdist sequence similarity was added when clustering was performed within HLA-allele-positive subsets. Co-occurrence clustering excluded repertoires with fewer than 30,000 or more than 120,000 public chains, plus five with anomalous nucleotide sharing. As stored in TCRdb, this immuneACCESS dataset retains in-frame rearrangements with V and J assigned. A fraction of the clones does not appear; measured against another copy, unresolved V genes explain less than half of the discrepancy, and the remainder lacks a known reason. That table gives V, J and clone size, and the DNA gave D and trimming. The sample table holds tens of thousands of clones, of which roughly 70% were seen once. Of the sample, about 15% is held by the ten largest clones.

The source is a woman in her 50s in good health and CMV-seropositive. The source material was PBMCs.

The nucleotide sequence is given as TGTGCCAGCAGCCGAATCCGGGACTATGGCTACACCTTC. Its product reads: CASSRIRDYGYTF. The rearrangement joined TRBV14 to TRBJ1-2, with the identity of the D gene unclear. The CDR3 measures 13 amino acids from cysteine to phenylalanine. The retained sequence is limited to the CDR3, 39 bases, with the frame set at the first base. The germline V gene specifies SGHDN as CDR1 and FVKESK as CDR2. Between the V and J ends, shortened by 4 bases and 3 bases respectively, the junction contains 9 bases.